This T cell receptor (beta chain) was documented in a study of shared clonotypes between healthy human individuals. V was shortened by 3 bases and J by 6 bases, with 5 bases between the two germline ends. The CDR3 is 12 amino acids. Looked up from germline, CDR1 is MDHEN and CDR2 is SYDVKM. An assay was performed, and its level was deep. The protocol was immunoSEQ multiplex PCR, while the TCRdb copy is restricted to in-frame clones and leaves out a portion. This table holds a few million clones, roughly 93% found once. This clonotype was sampled from a young man in good health. Some clones in this sample may be carry-over from other donors' samples. The sample taken for sequencing was naive CD4+ T cells from PBMCs. Subset reported: CD45RA+ positively selected. V usage is TRBV28 and J usage is TRBJ2-2; D is ambiguous. In DNA form, the CDR3 reads TGTGCCAGCAGTTTCAAGCCCGGGGAGCTGTTTTTT. It translates to CASSFKPGELFF.